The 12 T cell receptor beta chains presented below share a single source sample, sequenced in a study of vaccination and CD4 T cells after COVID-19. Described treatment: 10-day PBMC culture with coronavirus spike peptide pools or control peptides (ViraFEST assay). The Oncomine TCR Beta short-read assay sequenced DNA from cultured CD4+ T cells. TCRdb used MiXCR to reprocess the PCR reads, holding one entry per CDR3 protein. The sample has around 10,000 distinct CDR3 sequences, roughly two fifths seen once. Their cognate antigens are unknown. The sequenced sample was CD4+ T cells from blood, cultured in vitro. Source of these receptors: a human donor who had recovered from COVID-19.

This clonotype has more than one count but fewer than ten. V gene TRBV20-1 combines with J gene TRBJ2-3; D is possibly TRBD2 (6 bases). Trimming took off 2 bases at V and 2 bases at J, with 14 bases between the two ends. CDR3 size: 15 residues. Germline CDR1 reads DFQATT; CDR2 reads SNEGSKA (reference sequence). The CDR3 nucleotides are TGCAGTGCTAGAAATCCGGGGGTTAACACAGATACGCAGTATTTT. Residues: CSARNPGVNTDTQYF.

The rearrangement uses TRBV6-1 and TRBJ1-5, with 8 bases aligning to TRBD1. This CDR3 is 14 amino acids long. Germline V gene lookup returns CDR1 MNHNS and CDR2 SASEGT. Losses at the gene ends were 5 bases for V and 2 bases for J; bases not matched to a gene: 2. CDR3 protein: CASSPGQGNQPQHF. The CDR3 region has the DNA TGTGCCAGCAGTCCGGGACAGGGCAATCAGCCCCAGCATTTT.

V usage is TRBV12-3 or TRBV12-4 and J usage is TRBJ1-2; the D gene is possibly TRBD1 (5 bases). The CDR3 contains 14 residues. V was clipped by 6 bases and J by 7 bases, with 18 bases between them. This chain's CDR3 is CASSPNFGGVGYTF. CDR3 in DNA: TGTGCCAGCAGCCCGAATTTTGGGGGAGTTGGCTACACCTTC.

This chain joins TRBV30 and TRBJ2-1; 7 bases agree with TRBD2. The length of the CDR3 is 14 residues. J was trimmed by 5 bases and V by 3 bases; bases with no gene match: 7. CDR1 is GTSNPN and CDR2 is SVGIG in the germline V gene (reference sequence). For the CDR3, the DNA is TGTGCCTGGAGAGTGGGACTACACAACAATGAGCAGTTCTTC. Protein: CAWRVGLHNNEQFF.

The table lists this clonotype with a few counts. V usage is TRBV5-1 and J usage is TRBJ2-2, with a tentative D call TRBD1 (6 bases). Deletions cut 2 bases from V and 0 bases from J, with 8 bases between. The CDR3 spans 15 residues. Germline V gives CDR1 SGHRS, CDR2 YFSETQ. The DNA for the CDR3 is TGCGCCAGCAGCTTAGGACAGCCGAACACCGGGGAGCTGTTTTTT. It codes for CASSLGQPNTGELFF. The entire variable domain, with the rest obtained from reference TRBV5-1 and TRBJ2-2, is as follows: KAGVTQTPRYLIKTRGQQVTLSCSPISGHRSVSWYQQTPGQGLQFLFEYFSETQRNKGNFPGRFSGRQFSNSRSEMNVSTLELGDSALYLCASSLGQPNTGELFFGEGSRLTVL.

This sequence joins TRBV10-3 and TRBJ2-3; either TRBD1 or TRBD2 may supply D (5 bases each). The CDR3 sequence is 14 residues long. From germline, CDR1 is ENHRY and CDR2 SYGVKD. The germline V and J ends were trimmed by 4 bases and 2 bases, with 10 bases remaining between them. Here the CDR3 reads CAISVEGLTDTQYF. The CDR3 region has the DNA TGTGCCATCAGTGTCGAGGGGCTCACAGATACGCAGTATTTT.

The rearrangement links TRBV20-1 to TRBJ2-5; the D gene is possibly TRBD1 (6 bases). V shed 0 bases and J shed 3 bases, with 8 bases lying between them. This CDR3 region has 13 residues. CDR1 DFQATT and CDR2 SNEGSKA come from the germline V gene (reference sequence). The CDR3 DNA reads TGCAGTGCTAGAGACAGGGGAAAAGAGACCCAGTACTTC. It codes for CSARDRGKETQYF.

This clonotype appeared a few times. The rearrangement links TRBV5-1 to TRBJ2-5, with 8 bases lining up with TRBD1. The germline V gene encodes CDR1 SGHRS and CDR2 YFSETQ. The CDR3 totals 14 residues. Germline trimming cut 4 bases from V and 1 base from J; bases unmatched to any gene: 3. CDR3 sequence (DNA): TGCGCCAGCAGCAGGGGACAGGCCCAAGAGACCCAGTACTTC. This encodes CASSRGQAQETQYF. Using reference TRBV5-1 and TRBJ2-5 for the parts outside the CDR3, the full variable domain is KAGVTQTPRYLIKTRGQQVTLSCSPISGHRSVSWYQQTPGQGLQFLFEYFSETQRNKGNFPGRFSGRQFSNSRSEMNVSTLELGDSALYLCASSRGQAQETQYFGPGTRLLVL.

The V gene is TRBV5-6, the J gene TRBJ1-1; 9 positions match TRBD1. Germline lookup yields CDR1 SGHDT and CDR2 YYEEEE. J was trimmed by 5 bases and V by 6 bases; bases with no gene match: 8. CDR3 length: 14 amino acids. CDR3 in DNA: TGTGCCAGCACTTGGGGACAGGGTAGGACTGAAGCTTTCTTT. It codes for CASTWGQGRTEAFF.

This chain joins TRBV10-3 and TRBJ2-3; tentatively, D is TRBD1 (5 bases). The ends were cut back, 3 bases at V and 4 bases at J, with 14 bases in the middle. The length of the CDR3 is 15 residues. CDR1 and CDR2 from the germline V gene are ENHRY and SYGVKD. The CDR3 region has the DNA TGTGCCATCAGTGAAGGTGGCAGCAGGGCAGATACGCAGTATTTT. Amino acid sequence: CAISEGGSRADTQYF.

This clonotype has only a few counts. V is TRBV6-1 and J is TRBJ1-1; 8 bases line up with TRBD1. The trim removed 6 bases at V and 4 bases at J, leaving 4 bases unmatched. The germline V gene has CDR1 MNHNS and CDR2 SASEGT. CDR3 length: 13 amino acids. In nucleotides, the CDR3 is TGTGCCAGCAGGATAACAGGGGGCACTGAAGCTTTCTTT. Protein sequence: CASRITGGTEAFF.

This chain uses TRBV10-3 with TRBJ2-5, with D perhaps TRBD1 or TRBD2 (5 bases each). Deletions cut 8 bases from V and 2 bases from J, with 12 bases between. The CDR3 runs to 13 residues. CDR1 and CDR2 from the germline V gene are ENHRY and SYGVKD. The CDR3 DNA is TGTGCCATCTCGGGGCTCACTCAAGAGACCCAGTACTTC. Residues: CAISGLTQETQYF.